What follows describes a single T cell receptor (beta chain). Donors were healthy HIV-negative adults without recent acute infections or vaccinations. Adult Caucasians living in Nashville, Tennessee made up all of the donors. Into CD45RA+ naive and CD45RA-negative memory subsets, the CD4+ cells were split. This table comes from immunoSEQ multiplex PCR, and its TCRdb copy is limited to in-frame clones, with some not included. The profile shows under 650,000 clones, 90% to 97% of them singletons. These data come from a study of shared clonotypes between healthy human individuals. CDR3 length: 15 residues. After removal of 4 bases from V and 6 bases from J, the junction contained 7 bases not matched to a gene. Germline CDR1 and CDR2: MNHEY and SMNVEV (reference sequence).

The receptor was isolated from a woman aged 25-40 years in good health. The source material was naive CD4+ T cells sorted from blood. Indicated subset: CD45RA+ positively selected. The rearrangement uses TRBV27 and TRBJ1-5, with TRBD1 matching 9 bases. The CDR3: CASSSWTGDGQPQHF. In nucleotides, the CDR3 is TGTGCCAGCAGTTCATGGACAGGGGATGGTCAGCCCCAGCATTTT.